The 16 T cell receptor beta chains given below trace back to one sample, sequenced in a study of T cell responses to AZD1222 COVID-19 vaccine. This table comes from immunoSEQ multiplex PCR, and its TCRdb copy is limited to in-frame clones, with some not included. Found here are roughly 91,000 clones, about 92% of them singletons; the top ten hold about 3%. Sample: peripheral blood, taken on day 0 of AZD1222 vaccination. The receptors come from an adult in good health.

The rearrangement uses TRBV5-1 and TRBJ1-1; D is unresolved. The V end lost 0 bases, the J end lost 0 bases, and 3 bases lay between the germline ends. The CDR3 runs 13 residues. Germline V gene data show CDR1 as SGHRS and CDR2 as YFSETQ. The CDR3 sequence: CASSLDMNTEAFF. The CDR3 nucleotides are TGCGCCAGCAGCTTGGATATGAACACTGAAGCTTTCTTT.

This rearrangement joins TRBV6-5 to TRBJ1-1; possible D gene TRBD1, 6 bases. V lost 10 bases, J lost 11 bases, and 14 bases lay in between. Germline lookup yields CDR1 MNHEY and CDR2 SVGAGI. The CDR3 is 10 residues long. The CDR3 coding sequence is TGTGCCACCACCAGGACAGAGGCTTTCTTT. Protein sequence: CATTRTEAFF.

The CDR3 DNA reads as TGTGCCAGCAGCTTAGACAGTGAAGCTTTCTTT. Translation: CASSLDSEAFF. This chain links TRBV7-9 with TRBJ1-1; D not certain. CDR1 and CDR2 (germline): SEHNR, FQNEAQ (reference sequence). CDR3 size: 11 residues. V was trimmed by 1 base and J by 7 bases, leaving 4 bases between them.

The V call is TRBV7-3, the J call TRBJ1-1, with D perhaps matching TRBD1 (5 bases). V was shortened by 1 base and J by 2 bases, with 14 bases between the two germline ends. The CDR3 has 16 residues. From germline, CDR1 is SGHTA and CDR2 FQGTGA. For the CDR3, the DNA is TGTGCCAGCAGCTTAAATTCGGCCCAGGGAAACACTGAAGCTTTCTTT. It is translated as CASSLNSAQGNTEAFF.

The V call is TRBV29-1, the J call TRBJ2-7, with TRBD1 as a possible D gene (6 bases). The CDR3 spans 14 residues. Germline CDR1 reads SQVTM; CDR2 reads ANQGSEA. Between the trimmed V and J ends, which lost 6 bases and 3 bases, there was a span of 18 bases. CDR3 coding DNA: TGCAGCGTCGTAACAGGGACGAACGGCTACGAGCAGTACTTC. It is translated as CSVVTGTNGYEQYF.

This clone was detected only once. The chain is built from TRBV19 and TRBJ1-6; D might be TRBD1 (5 bases). From germline, CDR1 is LNHDA and CDR2 SQIVND (reference sequence). This CDR3 has 12 residues. Trimming cost V 6 bases and J 7 bases, with 7 bases left between them. In DNA, the CDR3 is TGTGCCAGTAGGACAGTGAATTCACCCCTCCACTTT. This sequence encodes CASRTVNSPLHF.

This chain uses TRBV7-6 with TRBJ2-1; 10 bases match TRBD2. The ends lost 5 bases at V and 4 bases at J; junction bases unmatched: 8. From germline, CDR1 is SGHVS and CDR2 FNYEAQ. CDR3 length: 16 residues. CDR3 nucleotides: TGTGCCAGCAGCCCCTTAGCTAGCGGGGGATACAATGAGCAGTTCTTC. Its translation is CASSPLASGGYNEQFF.

This clone has just a few counts. The chain recombines TRBV5-1 with TRBJ2-1; D possibly corresponds to TRBD1 (6 bases). V was trimmed by 4 bases and J by 2 bases, leaving 16 bases between them. Germline values: CDR1 SGHRS, CDR2 YFSETQ. This CDR3 has 16 residues. In DNA, the CDR3 is TGCGCCAGCAGCACCGTGCAGGGGACAACCTACAATGAGCAGTTCTTC. Translation gives CASSTVQGTTYNEQFF.

The rearrangement uses TRBV15 and TRBJ2-3; TRBD2 agrees at 10 bases. This CDR3 is 15 amino acids long. V lost 8 bases and J lost 11; bases outside the gene matches: 16. The germline V gene has CDR1 LNHNV and CDR2 YYDKDF (reference sequence). This chain's CDR3 is CATSERTSGGWKQYF. For the CDR3, the DNA is TGTGCCACCTCGGAAAGGACTAGCGGTGGGTGGAAGCAGTATTTT.

The rearrangement uses TRBV5-1 and TRBJ1-2, with D possibly matching TRBD1 (5 bases). The germline V gene has CDR1 SGHRS and CDR2 YFSETQ. CDR3 length equals 13 residues. V shed 0 bases and J shed 4 bases, with 7 bases lying between them. CDR3 nucleotides: TGCGCCAGCAGCTTGGGAGACAGCTATGGCTACACCTTC. Encoded protein: CASSLGDSYGYTF.

The chain combines TRBV19 with TRBJ2-7; TRBD1 agrees at 8 bases. V was clipped by 4 bases and J by 3 bases; unmatched bases: 8. Germline CDR1 is LNHDA and CDR2 is SQIVND (reference sequence). The CDR3 runs 15 residues. CDR3 in amino acids: CASSTYRDRNYEQYF. The DNA of the CDR3 is TGTGCCAGTAGTACCTACCGGGACAGGAACTACGAGCAGTACTTC.

This chain uses TRBV5-6 with TRBJ2-3; 10 positions match TRBD1. The CDR3 contains 17 residues. The junction had 9 bases not matched to a gene; V was cut back by 5 bases and J by 0 bases. CDR1 and CDR2 from the germline V gene are SGHDT and YYEEEE. The CDR3 is CASRPGQGELSTDTQYF. In DNA form, the CDR3 reads TGTGCCAGCAGGCCAGGACAGGGGGAACTTAGCACAGATACGCAGTATTTT.

The chain carries TRBV24-1 and TRBJ2-1; 7 nucleotides align to TRBD1. Germline CDR1 reads KGHDR; CDR2 reads SFDVKD. CDR3 size: 12 residues. Trimming cost V 10 bases and J 6 bases; bases outside gene matches: 5. The CDR3 sequence is CATVRGPNEQFF. The CDR3 DNA is TGTGCCACTGTGAGGGGGCCCAATGAGCAGTTCTTC.

The chain has TRBV19 and TRBJ1-2; D not certain. Germline V gene sequence: CDR1 LNHDA, CDR2 SQIVND (reference sequence). The CDR3 runs 12 residues. Trimming cost V 3 bases and J 2 bases, with 4 bases left between them. The CDR3 sequence: CASSIQNYGYTF. The CDR3 DNA reads TGTGCCAGTAGTATCCAGAACTATGGCTACACCTTC. Full variable domain (remainder filled in from reference TRBV19 and TRBJ1-2): DGGITQSPKYLFRKEGQNVTLSCEQNLNHDAMYWYRQDPGQGLRLIYYSQIVNDFQKGDIAEGYSVSREKKESFPLTVTSAQKNPTAFYLCASSIQNYGYTFGSGTRLTVV.

The CDR3 nucleotides read TGTGCCAGCAGCTTAGGCCCCAGCGGGTCTTCCTACGAGCAGTACTTC. Its protein product is CASSLGPSGSSYEQYF. The chain joins TRBV7-8 to TRBJ2-7; maybe TRBD2 (6 bases). V was shortened by 1 base and J by 1 base, with 14 bases between the two germline ends. The CDR3 is made up of 16 amino acids. Per germline, CDR1 SGHVS and CDR2 FQNEAQ.

The rearrangement joins TRBV6-5 to TRBJ2-2; TRBD1 matches 8 bases. The CDR3 length is 16 residues. V shed 2 bases and J 3 bases; nucleotides not matched to a gene: 5. Germline V gene data show CDR1 as MNHEY and CDR2 as SVGAGI. CDR3 DNA: TGTGCCAGCAGTTACGGGGCGACAGGGGACACCGGGGAGCTGTTTTTT. The encoded protein is CASSYGATGDTGELFF.